This T cell receptor (beta chain) was identified during a study of blood T cells in healthy people across ages. Primed by a sample-barcoded 5' primer and a J-beta primer mix, a second PCR proceeded for 7 to 11 cycles. The template-switch adaptor, which had 12 random nucleotides, put a tag on each cDNA molecule. Any given sample supplied a minimum of 3 million CDR3-containing paired-end reads. Using its own MiXCR run on the 5' RACE reads, TCRdb lists one record per CDR3 protein. The sample has some 1.4 million distinct CDR3 sequences; approximately 40% are singletons. With 1 base clipped from V and 8 bases from J, the junction kept 6 bases outside the gene matches. This CDR3 has 15 residues. Per the germline V gene, CDR1 is MGHDK and CDR2 is SYGVNS. The total RNA that was extracted per sample amounted to at least 6 micrograms.

V and J are TRBV25-1 and TRBJ1-4, with 8 bases that match TRBD1. This receptor was taken from a woman in her late teens or twenties in good health. Sequenced input: blood. The CDR3 region is CASSESGQGWEKLFF. The CDR3 DNA reads as TGTGCCAGCAGTGAATCAGGACAGGGATGGGAAAAACTGTTTTTT. Supplemented by reference TRBV25-1 and TRBJ1-4, the full variable domain reads EADIYQTPRYLVIGTGKKITLECSQTMGHDKMYWYQQDPGMELHLIHYSYGVNSTEKGDLSSESTVSRIRTEHFPLTLESARPSHTSQYLCASSESGQGWEKLFFGSGTQLSVL.